Each of the 26 T cell receptor beta chains below was sequenced from the same sample in a study of PD-1 blockade in mismatch repair-deficient tumors. The method was immunoSEQ multiplex PCR; TCRdb's version includes in-frame clones alone and lacks a portion of them. The repertoire holds about 110,000 clones, with over 60% as singletons. The sample was peripheral blood, taken approximately 14 months after starting pembrolizumab. The receptors stem from an adult with mismatch repair-deficient cancer.

The chain links TRBV7-9 to TRBJ2-7; 10 bases fit TRBD2. J was trimmed by 9 bases and V by 1 base; bases with no gene match: 6. This CDR3 has 14 amino acids. Germline CDR1 reads SEHNR; CDR2 reads FQNEAQ (reference sequence). The DNA of the CDR3 is TGTGCCAGCAGCTTAGTAGCGGGGGGTCCGGTGCAGTACTTC. Translated, it gives CASSLVAGGPVQYF.

Only one count was recorded for this clone. The rearrangement links TRBV7-6 to TRBJ2-7, with unresolved D. CDR1 SGHVS and CDR2 FNYEAQ come from the germline V gene. With 1 base removed from V and 0 bases from J, the gap between germline ends came to 7 bases. This CDR3 is 14 amino acids long. The CDR3 reads CASSLGYSSYEQYF. CDR3 nucleotide sequence: TGTGCCAGCAGCTTAGGCTACAGCTCCTACGAGCAGTACTTC. The variable domain in full, with the rest retrieved from reference TRBV7-6 and TRBJ2-7, is GAGVSQSPRYKVTKRGQDVALRCDPISGHVSLYWYRQALGQGPEFLTYFNYEAQQDKSGLPNDRFSAERPEGSISTLTIQRTEQRDSAMYRCASSLGYSSYEQYFGPGTRLTVT.

Comments on this clone: This may arise from a read error, as a much more abundant clone is one base away. The chain couples TRBV7-8 to TRBJ2-7; tentative D call: TRBD2 (5 bases). Germline values: CDR1 SGHVS, CDR2 FQNEAQ. The CDR3 has 12 residues. V was pared by 3 bases and J by 3 bases, with 6 bases between. CDR3 nucleotide sequence: TGTGCCAGCAGCTTGGACTTCTACGAGCAGTACTTC. It translates to CASSLDFYEQYF.

The chain recombines TRBV6-5 with TRBJ1-1; 8 bases align to TRBD1. The CDR3 spans 13 residues. Per germline, CDR1 MNHEY and CDR2 SVGAGI. V trimming: 6 bases; J trimming: 3 bases; junction bases outside the gene matches: 3. The CDR3 DNA is TGTGCCAGCAGGATACAGGGGGACACTGAAGCTTTCTTT. Translating it yields CASRIQGDTEAFF.

This chain connects TRBV27 to TRBJ1-2; D remains ambiguous. Germline CDR1 and CDR2: MNHEY and SMNVEV (reference sequence). Trimming shortened V by 8 bases and J by 4 bases, and 14 bases separated the two germline ends. This CDR3 region has 13 residues. The CDR3 DNA sequence: TGTGCCAGCTCCCACGGGCCTTTCTATGGCTACACCTTC. This codes for CASSHGPFYGYTF.

The V gene is TRBV18, the J gene TRBJ1-1; no clear D. Trimming pared 2 bases from V and 0 bases from J, leaving 7 bases between. Per the germline V gene, CDR1 is KGHSH and CDR2 is LQKENI. The length of the CDR3 is 14 residues. Here the CDR3 reads CASSPLEMNTEAFF. Here the CDR3 DNA reads TGTGCCAGCTCACCATTAGAAATGAACACTGAAGCTTTCTTT.

The chain joins TRBV11-1 to TRBJ2-7; TRBD2 agrees at 10 bases. CDR1 SGHAT and CDR2 FQDESV come from the germline V gene (reference sequence). V was pared by 5 bases and J by 3 bases, with 16 bases of the junction left unmatched. This CDR3 comprises 18 residues. The CDR3 DNA follows: TGTGCCAGCAGCGCAGGTAGGGCATGGACTAGCGGTTACTACGAGCAGTACTTC. Amino acids: CASSAGRAWTSGYYEQYF.

This chain links TRBV5-1 with TRBJ1-5; 7 bases fit TRBD1. The CDR3 runs 15 residues. Germline V lookup: CDR1 SGHRS, CDR2 YFSETQ. The J segment lost 4 bases and the V segment lost 1 base, leaving 5 bases of the junction unmatched. The chain's CDR3 is CASSLLAGGNQPQHF. CDR3 DNA: TGCGCCAGCAGCTTGCTGGCAGGGGGGAATCAGCCCCAGCATTTT.

This chain joins TRBV5-8 and TRBJ2-7; unclear D gene. V was trimmed by 2 bases and J by 2 bases, leaving 11 bases between them. The CDR3 loop spans 14 amino acids. CDR1 and CDR2 from the germline V gene are SGHTS and YDEGEE. As DNA, the CDR3 is TGTGCCAGCAGCTTAGAAGGAAGCACCTACGAGCAGTACTTC. Translating it yields CASSLEGSTYEQYF.

The chain employs TRBV7-9 and TRBJ2-5; D unclear. The CDR3 covers 13 residues. V was pared by 1 base and J by 5 bases, with 8 bases between. Germline CDR1 SEHNR, CDR2 FQNEAQ (reference sequence). In DNA, the CDR3 is TGTGCCAGCAGCTTAGATAGAAGGGAGACCCAGTACTTC. Translation: CASSLDRRETQYF.

The chain couples TRBV2 to TRBJ2-3; TRBD1 aligns across 9 bases. V shed 2 bases and J 4 bases; nucleotides not matched to a gene: 7. This CDR3 contains 16 residues. Germline lookup yields CDR1 SNHLY and CDR2 FYNNEI. Here the CDR3 DNA reads TGTGCCAGCAGTGAACAGACCGGGACAGGGCCAGATACGCAGTATTTT. Translating gives CASSEQTGTGPDTQYF.

This chain connects TRBV30 to TRBJ2-3; 7 bases agree with TRBD1. V lost 2 bases and J lost 0; bases outside the gene matches: 5. CDR1 GTSNPN and CDR2 SVGIG come from the germline V gene (reference sequence). The CDR3 is 15 residues long. The CDR3: CAWSLGTVSTDTQYF. DNA for the CDR3: TGTGCCTGGAGTCTCGGGACAGTCAGCACAGATACGCAGTATTTT.

The rearrangement links TRBV27 to TRBJ2-3; unclear D gene. The V end was cut by 3 bases, the J end by 4 bases, with 14 bases between. Germline V gives CDR1 MNHEY, CDR2 SMNVEV (reference sequence). The CDR3 consists of 15 residues. The CDR3 loop reads CASSFRSKAADTQYF. The CDR3 bases are TGTGCCAGCAGTTTCCGCAGTAAGGCCGCAGATACGCAGTATTTT.

V gene TRBV14 combines with J gene TRBJ2-2, with D unresolved. Per the germline V gene, CDR1 is SGHDN and CDR2 is FVKESK. The length of the CDR3 is 14 residues. Trimming shortened V by 0 bases and J by 5 bases, and 7 bases separated the two germline ends. The CDR3 is CASSQEGRTGELFF. The CDR3 nucleotides are TGTGCCAGCAGCCAAGAAGGGCGAACCGGGGAGCTGTTTTTT. The whole variable domain, remainder taken from reference TRBV14 and TRBJ2-2, is EAGVTQFPSHSVIEKGQTVTLRCDPISGHDNLYWYRRVMGKEIKFLLHFVKESKQDESGMPNNRFLAERTGGTYSTLKVQPAELEDSGVYFCASSQEGRTGELFFGEGSRLTVL.

The chain couples TRBV2 to TRBJ2-3, with D unclear. The germline V gene has CDR1 SNHLY and CDR2 FYNNEI. This CDR3 contains 15 residues. V was shortened by 3 bases and J by 3 bases, with 13 bases between the two germline ends. The CDR3 nucleotides are TGTGCCAGCAGTGAGGTAGCCCAAACAACAGATACGCAGTATTTT. Its translation is CASSEVAQTTDTQYF. Full variable domain (remainder filled in from reference TRBV2 and TRBJ2-3): EPEVTQTPSHQVTQMGQEVILRCVPISNHLYFYWYRQILGQKVEFLVSFYNNEISEKSEIFDDQFSVERPDGSNFTLKIRSTKLEDSAMYFCASSEVAQTTDTQYFGPGTRLTVL.

The chain links TRBV9 to TRBJ2-2, with 13 bases that match TRBD2. Trimming took 4 bases from V and 8 from J; bases not matched to a gene: 8. From germline, CDR1 is SGDLS and CDR2 YYNGEE. The CDR3 has 16 amino acids. CDR3 protein: CASSSTSGRAFGELFF. The DNA for the CDR3 is TGTGCCAGCAGCTCTACTAGCGGGAGGGCATTTGGGGAGCTGTTTTTT.

V and J are TRBV19 and TRBJ1-5; D ambiguous. This CDR3 spans 13 amino acids. Trimming cost V 5 bases and J 3 bases, with 8 bases left between them. Per the germline V gene, CDR1 is LNHDA and CDR2 is SQIVND (reference sequence). This CDR3 is CASSRETNQPQHF. DNA for the CDR3: TGTGCCAGTAGTCGGGAAACCAATCAGCCCCAGCATTTT.

This sequence joins TRBV6-5 and TRBJ2-7, with D unresolved. CDR3 length: 15 residues. The V gene's germline CDR1 is MNHEY and CDR2 SVGAGI. V lost 3 bases and J lost 3, with 15 bases in between. The CDR3: CASSYPSAYGYEQYF. The CDR3 DNA sequence: TGTGCCAGCAGTTATCCCAGTGCTTATGGCTACGAGCAGTACTTC.

The chain has TRBV19 and TRBJ2-3; 7 bases align to TRBD2. The J segment lost 1 base and the V segment lost 8 bases, leaving 9 bases of the junction unmatched. The germline V gene encodes CDR1 LNHDA and CDR2 SQIVND (reference sequence). The CDR3 consists of 15 residues. This CDR3 is CASGRASGRTDTQYF. The CDR3 DNA reads TGTGCCAGTGGGCGGGCTAGCGGACGCACAGATACGCAGTATTTT.

The genes are TRBV5-1 and TRBJ2-1, with 15 bases aligning to TRBD2. V was pared by 4 bases and J by 1 base, with 3 bases of the junction left unmatched. Germline CDR1 is SGHRS and CDR2 is YFSETQ. This CDR3 spans 17 amino acids. In nucleotides, the CDR3 is TGCGCCAGCAGCCCGGGGACTAGCGGGAGGTCCTACAATGAGCAGTTCTTC. Protein product: CASSPGTSGRSYNEQFF. Combining the CDR3 with reference TRBV5-1 and TRBJ2-1 gives the whole variable domain KAGVTQTPRYLIKTRGQQVTLSCSPISGHRSVSWYQQTPGQGLQFLFEYFSETQRNKGNFPGRFSGRQFSNSRSEMNVSTLELGDSALYLCASSPGTSGRSYNEQFFGPGTRLTVL.

The J gene is TRBJ2-1, the V gene TRBV7-9; D remains unclear. V was trimmed by 2 bases and J by 5 bases, leaving 16 bases between them. Germline values: CDR1 SEHNR, CDR2 FQNEAQ (reference sequence). The CDR3 length is 16 residues. CDR3 in amino acids: CASSLFDVARHNEQFF. In DNA, the CDR3 is TGTGCCAGCAGCTTATTTGACGTAGCAAGACACAATGAGCAGTTCTTC.

The chain has TRBV5-6 and TRBJ1-2; TRBD1 matches 9 bases. Germline assignment: CDR1 SGHDT and CDR2 YYEEEE. There are 15 residues in the CDR3. With V trimmed by 1 base and J by 8 bases, 9 bases remained unmatched. The CDR3 region is CASSLIGQGPRGYTF. CDR3 bases: TGTGCCAGCAGCTTGATAGGACAGGGGCCCCGCGGCTACACCTTC.

The chain carries TRBV11-3 and TRBJ2-3, with D perhaps matching TRBD2 (6 bases). Trimming pared 1 base from V and 4 bases from J, leaving 9 bases between. The CDR3 sequence is 14 residues long. Germline values: CDR1 SGHNT, CDR2 YENEEA. Here the CDR3 DNA reads TGTGCCAGCAGCTTAGCGGGAGCCGCAGATACGCAGTATTTT. Its protein is CASSLAGAADTQYF.

The chain combines TRBV6-1 with TRBJ2-7, with 9 bases that match TRBD1. The J segment lost 0 bases and the V segment lost 10 bases, leaving 7 bases of the junction unmatched. The CDR3 totals 14 residues. The germline CDR1 and CDR2 sequences are MNHNS and SASEGT. This CDR3 reads CATNRGLGSYEQYF. The CDR3 DNA reads TGTGCCACAAACAGGGGGCTAGGCTCCTACGAGCAGTACTTC.

This clone was counted a single time. This rearrangement joins TRBV6-5 to TRBJ2-3; D may correspond to TRBD1 or TRBD2 (5 bases each). Trimming removed 5 bases at V and 1 base at J, with 7 bases between. The germline gives CDR1 MNHEY, CDR2 SVGAGI. The CDR3 extends over 13 amino acids. The CDR3 loop is CASSRDRTDTQYF. For the CDR3, the DNA is TGTGCCAGCAGTAGGGACCGCACAGATACGCAGTATTTT.

The chain has TRBV5-6 and TRBJ2-3; a possible D gene is TRBD2 (6 bases). V was clipped by 2 bases and J by 4 bases, with 14 bases between them. The CDR3 is made up of 15 amino acids. Per the germline V gene, CDR1 is SGHDT and CDR2 is YYEEEE. The CDR3 DNA reads TGTGCCAGCAGCTTCCGCGGGATGGGCTCAGATACGCAGTATTTT. This codes for CASSFRGMGSDTQYF.